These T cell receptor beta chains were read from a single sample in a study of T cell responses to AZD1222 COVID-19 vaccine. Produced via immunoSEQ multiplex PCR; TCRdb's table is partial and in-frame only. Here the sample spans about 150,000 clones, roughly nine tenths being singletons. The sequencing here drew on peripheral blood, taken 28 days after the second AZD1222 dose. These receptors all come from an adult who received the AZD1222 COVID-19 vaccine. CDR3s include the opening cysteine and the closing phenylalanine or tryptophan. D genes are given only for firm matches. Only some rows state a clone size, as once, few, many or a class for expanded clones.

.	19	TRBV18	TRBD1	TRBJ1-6	CASSSPRAGQSSYNSPLHF	TGTGCCAGCTCATCTCCTCGTGCGGGACAGAGCTCCTATAATTCACCCCTCCACTTT
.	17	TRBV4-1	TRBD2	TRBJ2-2	CASSQDKLAGTTGELFF	TGCGCCAGCAGCCAAGATAAACTAGCGGGGACCACCGGGGAGCTGTTTTTT
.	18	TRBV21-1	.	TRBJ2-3	CASSKEGPSSTPTDTQYF	TGTGCCAGCAGCAAGGAGGGGCCCTCCTCAACACCTACAGATACGCAGTATTTT
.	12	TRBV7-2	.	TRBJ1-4	CASSLSAEKLFF	TGTGCCAGCAGCTTATCAGCTGAAAAACTGTTTTTT
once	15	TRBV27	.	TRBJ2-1	CASSSRDFKSHEQFF	TGTGCCAGCAGCTCACGGGACTTCAAAAGCCATGAGCAGTTCTTC
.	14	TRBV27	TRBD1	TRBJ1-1	CASSSKTGLSEAFF	TGTGCCAGCAGTTCGAAGACAGGGCTATCTGAAGCTTTCTTT
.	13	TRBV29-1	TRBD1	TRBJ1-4	CSVKDRAPEKLFF	TGCAGCGTTAAGGACAGGGCTCCCGAAAAACTGTTTTTT
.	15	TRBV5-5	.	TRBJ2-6	CASSLAGSGANVLTF	TGTGCCAGCAGCTTGGCAGGGAGTGGGGCCAACGTCCTGACTTTC
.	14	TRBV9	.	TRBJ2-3	CASSVDLLTDTQYF	TGTGCCAGCAGCGTGGACTTGTTAACAGATACGCAGTATTTT
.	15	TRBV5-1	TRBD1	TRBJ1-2	CASSFSRDSNYGYTF	TGCGCCAGCAGCTTCTCCCGGGACAGTAACTATGGCTACACCTTC
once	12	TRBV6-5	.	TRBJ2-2	CASKGVRGELFF	TGTGCCAGCAAGGGGGTGAGGGGGGAGCTGTTTTTT
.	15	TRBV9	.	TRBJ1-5	CASSVEPDSNQPQHF	TGTGCCAGCAGCGTAGAGCCAGATAGCAATCAGCCCCAGCATTTT
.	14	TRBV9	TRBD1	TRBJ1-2	CASSGGGQTYGYTF	TGTGCCAGCAGCGGGGGGGGACAGACCTATGGCTACACCTTC
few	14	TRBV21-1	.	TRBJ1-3	CASTGTQGANTIYF	TGTGCCAGCACCGGGACACAGGGAGCAAACACCATATATTTT
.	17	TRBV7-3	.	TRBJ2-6	CASSLDRWSSGANVLTF	TGTGCCAGCAGCCTAGACAGGTGGAGCTCTGGGGCCAACGTCCTGACTTTC
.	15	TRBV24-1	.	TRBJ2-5	CATSDGAARRETQYF	TGTGCCACCAGTGATGGGGCCGCCCGTCGGGAGACCCAGTACTTC
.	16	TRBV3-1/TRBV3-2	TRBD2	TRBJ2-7	CASSQERVSGGVEQYF	TGTGCCAGCAGCCAAGAGAGGGTTAGCGGGGGCGTCGAGCAGTACTTC
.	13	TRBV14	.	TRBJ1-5	CASSQGGDQPQHF	TGTGCCAGCAGCCAGGGGGGGGATCAGCCCCAGCATTTT
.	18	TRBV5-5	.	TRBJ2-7	CASSLSGRGPLSSYEQYF	TGTGCCAGCAGCTTGTCGGGCAGGGGTCCCCTCAGCTCCTACGAGCAGTACTTC
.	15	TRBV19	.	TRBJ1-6	CASSKEQASNSPLHF	TGTGCCAGTAGTAAAGAACAGGCTTCTAATTCACCCCTCCACTTT
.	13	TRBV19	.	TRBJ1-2	CASKRGADYGYTF	TGTGCCAGTAAACGAGGAGCTGACTATGGCTACACCTTC
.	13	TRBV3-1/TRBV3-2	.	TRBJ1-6	CASSGSQNSPLHF	TGTGCCAGCAGTGGCAGTCAAAATTCACCCCTCCACTTT
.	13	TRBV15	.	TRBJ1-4	CATSTGDRTKLFF	TGTGCCACCAGCACTGGCGACAGGACCAAACTGTTTTTT
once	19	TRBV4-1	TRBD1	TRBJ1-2	CASSQLGGSNRGRNYGYTF	TGCGCCAGCAGCCAACTGGGAGGGAGCAACAGGGGGCGGAACTATGGCTACACCTTC
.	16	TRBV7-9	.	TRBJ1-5	CASSDGKRGENQPQHF	TGTGCCAGCAGCGATGGTAAACGGGGAGAGAATCAGCCCCAGCATTTT
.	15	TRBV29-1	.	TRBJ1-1	CSVVVLGGTDTEAFF	TGCAGCGTTGTCGTATTGGGGGGTACGGACACTGAAGCTTTCTTT
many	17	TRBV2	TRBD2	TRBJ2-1	CASSNNRLSGLRNEQFF	TGTGCCAGCAGTAACAATCGGCTTAGCGGGTTAAGAAATGAGCAGTTCTTC
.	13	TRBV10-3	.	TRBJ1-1	CAISEPMNTEAFF	TGTGCCATATCGGAGCCGATGAACACTGAAGCTTTCTTT
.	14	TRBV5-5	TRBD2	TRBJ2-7	CASSFREGRYEQYF	TGTGCCAGCAGCTTTAGGGAGGGCCGCTACGAGCAGTACTTC
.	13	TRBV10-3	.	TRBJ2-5	CAISPLGQETQYF	TGTGCCATCAGTCCCTTAGGGCAAGAGACCCAGTACTTC
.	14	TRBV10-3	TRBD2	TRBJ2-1	CAIRGVVAGNEQFF	TGTGCCATCAGGGGGGTAGTAGCGGGGAATGAGCAGTTCTTC
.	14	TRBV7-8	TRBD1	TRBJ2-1	CASSSGQGVIEQFF	TGTGCCAGCAGCTCCGGACAGGGAGTCATTGAGCAGTTCTTC
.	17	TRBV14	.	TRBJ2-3	CASSQDAGPLSTDTQYF	TGTGCCAGCAGCCAAGATGCGGGCCCCCTAAGCACAGATACGCAGTATTTT
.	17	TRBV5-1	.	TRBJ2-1	CASSLDLLGLSYNEQFF	TGCGCCAGCAGCTTGGACCTCCTGGGGTTGTCTTACAATGAGCAGTTCTTC
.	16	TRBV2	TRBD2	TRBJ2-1	CASSEALRGGLNEQFF	TGTGCCAGCAGTGAGGCATTGCGGGGGGGCCTGAATGAGCAGTTCTTC
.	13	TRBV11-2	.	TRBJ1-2	CASSLGRNYGYTF	TGTGCCAGCAGCTTAGGCCGCAACTATGGCTACACCTTC
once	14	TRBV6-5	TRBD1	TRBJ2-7	CASSPVDRDYEQYF	TGTGCCAGCAGTCCGGTGGACAGGGACTACGAGCAGTACTTC
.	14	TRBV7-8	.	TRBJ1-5	CASSLIAWDQPQHF	TGTGCCAGCAGCTTAATCGCGTGGGATCAGCCCCAGCATTTT
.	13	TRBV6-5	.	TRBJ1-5	CASGWVGNQPQHF	TGTGCCAGCGGTTGGGTAGGCAATCAGCCCCAGCATTTT
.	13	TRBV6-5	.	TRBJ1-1	CASIAGKDTEAFF	TGTGCCAGCATAGCGGGGAAGGACACTGAAGCTTTCTTT
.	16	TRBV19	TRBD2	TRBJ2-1	CASSPLAGGTYNEQFF	TGTGCCAGTAGTCCCCTAGCGGGGGGCACCTACAATGAGCAGTTCTTC
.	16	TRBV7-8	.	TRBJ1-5	CASSLVGGAGERAQHF	TGTGCCAGCAGCTTAGTCGGTGGGGCAGGTGAGAGGGCCCAGCATTTT
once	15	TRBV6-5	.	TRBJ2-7	CASGKNRQGPYEQYF	TGTGCCAGCGGTAAGAACCGGCAGGGGCCCTACGAGCAGTACTTC
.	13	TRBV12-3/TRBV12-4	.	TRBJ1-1	CASSLQSASEAFF	TGTGCCAGCAGTTTGCAGAGTGCCTCCGAAGCTTTCTTT
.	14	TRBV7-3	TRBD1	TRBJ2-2	CASSTGGGTGELFF	TGTGCCAGCAGCACAGGGGGAGGAACCGGGGAGCTGTTTTTT
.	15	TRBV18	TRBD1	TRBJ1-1	CASSPLGTGATEAFF	TGTGCCAGCTCACCGCTGGGGACAGGGGCCACTGAAGCTTTCTTT
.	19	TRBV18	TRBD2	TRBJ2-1	CASSPLGLAGGRMNNEQFF	TGTGCCAGCTCACCTCTCGGACTAGCGGGGGGCCGGATGAACAATGAGCAGTTCTTC
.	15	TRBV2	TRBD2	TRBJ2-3	CASSVAGRSTDTQYF	TGTGCCAGCAGTGTAGCGGGAAGGAGCACAGATACGCAGTATTTT
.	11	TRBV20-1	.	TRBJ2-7	CSAHTWNEQYF	TGCAGTGCCCACACCTGGAACGAGCAGTACTTC
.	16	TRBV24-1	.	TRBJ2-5	CATSDAGTELLETQYF	TGTGCCACCAGTGACGCCGGGACTGAACTTCTGGAGACCCAGTACTTC
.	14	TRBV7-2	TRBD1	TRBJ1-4	CASSEEGANEKLFF	TGTGCCAGCAGCGAAGAGGGGGCAAATGAAAAACTGTTTTTT
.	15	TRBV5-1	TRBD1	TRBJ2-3	CASSSGQGKQDTQYF	TGCGCCAGCAGCTCCGGACAGGGGAAACAAGATACGCAGTATTTT
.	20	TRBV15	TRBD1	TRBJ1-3	CATSRVYPGQGRMSGNTIYF	TGTGCCACCAGCAGAGTCTACCCGGGACAGGGTAGGATGTCTGGAAACACCATATATTTT
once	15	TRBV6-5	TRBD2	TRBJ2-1	CASSRGGRTYNEQFF	TGTGCCAGCAGTCGGGGGGGGCGGACCTACAATGAGCAGTTCTTC